Reported below is one T cell receptor (beta chain). Its antigen is as yet unknown. Peripheral blood and lesional scalp punch biopsies came from alopecia areata patients. These data originate in a study of CD8+ T cells in alopecia areata. Whole-study results and caveats: Lesional scalp displayed greater clonality than normal scalp, most notably in alopecia totalis/universalis.

The authors extracted RNA and reverse transcribed it into cDNA as the sequencing template. This table comes from immunoSEQ multiplex PCR, and its TCRdb copy is limited to in-frame clones, with some not included. The data contain 100,000 to 150,000 clones, roughly 50% of them singletons. The CDR3 loop spans 14 amino acids. In germline, CDR1 is PRHDT, CDR2 FYEKMQ (reference sequence). J was trimmed by 7 bases and V by 5 bases; bases with no gene match: 6. This sequence originates from a human donor with alopecia areata. The sequenced sample was NKG2D-low CD8+ T cells sorted from blood. The gene calls are TRBV13 and TRBJ2-7, with TRBD1 matching over 12 bases. The CDR3 bases are TGTGCCAGCAGCCCGGGACAGGGGGCTCGGGAGCAGTACTTC. Translating gives CASSPGQGAREQYF.